The source of this TCR beta chain is a study of Ad26.COV2.S vaccination and SARS-CoV-2 variants. The V gene's germline CDR1 is SEHNR and CDR2 FQNEAQ (reference sequence). Unmatched junction bases numbered 16, after V lost 5 bases and J lost 3 bases. This CDR3 is 19 amino acids long. This clone was observed a single time. Its antigen is unidentified. Study conclusions and caveats: While placebo recipients had lower spike-specific TCR breadth, vaccine recipients had more. Assessments of TCR breadth and depth may have underestimated the total T cell responses.

Libraries were prepared by immunoSEQ multiplex PCR; TCRdb keeps only in-frame clonotypes and omits some of them. The table has roughly 380,000 clones, about 90% seen once. The J gene is TRBJ1-2, the V gene TRBV7-9, with 12 bases that match TRBD1. This sequence originates from a human donor who had recovered from COVID-19. This specimen was peripheral blood, taken after recovery from COVID-19. The CDR3 loop is CASSPGEGQGARKYYGYTF. The CDR3 region has the DNA TGTGCCAGCAGCCCTGGGGAGGGACAGGGGGCCCGGAAGTACTATGGCTACACCTTC. The complete variable domain, with remaining parts taken from reference TRBV7-9 and TRBJ1-2, reads DTGVSQNPRHKITKRGQNVTFRCDPISEHNRLYWYRQTLGQGPEFLTYFQNEAQLEKSRLLSDRFSAERPKGSFSTLEIQRTEQGDSAMYLCASSPGEGQGARKYYGYTFGSGTRLTVV.